Only a few counts were recorded for the clone carrying this T cell receptor beta chain. At the DNA level, this CDR3 is encoded by other sequences in the same sample as well. This sample was included in a study of shared clonotypes between healthy human individuals. Profiled with immunoSEQ multiplex PCR; TCRdb holds only in-frame clones, not every one. The repertoire includes 560,000 or so clones, about 95% of them detected once, and 0.095% to 0.13% sits in the top ten. Only CD45RO-negative cells positively selected for CCR7 counted as naive CD8 cells, so terminally differentiated effector memory CD45RA+ cells were excluded. The germline gives CDR1 SEHNR, CDR2 FQNEAQ (reference sequence). The CDR3 loop spans 12 amino acids. V was clipped by 3 bases and J by 0 bases, with 3 bases between them.

V usage is TRBV7-9 and J usage is TRBJ2-7, with no clear D. The source material was naive CD8+ T cells sorted from blood. This TCR derives from a woman younger than 45 in good health. CDR3 nucleotide sequence: TGTGCCAGCAGCTTCGGCTCCTACGAGCAGTACTTC. This encodes CASSFGSYEQYF.